The 10 T cell receptor beta chains in this list originate from one sample, sequenced in a study of cytomegalovirus exposure and HLA in healthy donors. The PCR ran on 60 Vbeta and 13 Jbeta primers. Data came from immunoSEQ multiplex PCR; TCRdb stores just in-frame clones and leaves some out. Counted here are approximately 120,000 clones, 75% to 90% occurring once; the ten biggest clones make up over 15%. Input material: PBMCs. The origin of the receptors is a man aged 18 to 35 in good health and CMV-seropositive.

This rearrangement joins TRBV6-1 to TRBJ2-7; D possibly corresponds to TRBD1 (5 bases). CDR1 and CDR2 from the germline V gene are MNHNS and SASEGT. The CDR3 consists of 13 residues. The V end lost 6 bases, the J end lost 4 bases, and 13 bases lay between the germline ends. CDR3 loop: CASSLTQGYEQYF. The CDR3 DNA follows: TGTGCCAGCAGCCTCACCCAGGGATACGAGCAGTACTTC.

This clone occurred once. V is TRBV28 and J is TRBJ1-3; D gene uncertain. The CDR3 totals 16 residues. Germline V gene lookup returns CDR1 MDHEN and CDR2 SYDVKM. V dropped 2 bases and J dropped 2 bases, with 13 bases sitting between them. The CDR3 here is CASSLPRWHPGNTIYF. The CDR3 DNA reads TGTGCCAGCAGTTTACCCCGATGGCACCCTGGAAACACCATATATTTT.

This rearrangement joins TRBV6-1 to TRBJ2-7; D gene unclear. The CDR3 has 15 residues. Germline-derived CDR1 and CDR2 are MNHNS and SASEGT. V gave up 2 bases and J gave up 0 bases, with 11 bases separating them. The CDR3 reads CASSERRVLSYEQYF. The CDR3 DNA sequence: TGTGCCAGCAGTGAAAGACGGGTTCTCTCCTACGAGCAGTACTTC.

V and J are TRBV10-2 and TRBJ2-7; D remains unclear. CDR1 and CDR2 from the germline V gene are WSHSY and SAAADI. The V and J ends lost 10 bases and 7 bases respectively, with 11 bases between them. This CDR3 is built from 10 residues. The CDR3 reads CATKNWEQYF. As DNA, the CDR3 is TGCGCCACTAAGAACTGGGAGCAGTACTTC.

The V call is TRBV5-4, the J call TRBJ1-1, with 7 bases matching TRBD1. V gave up 4 bases and J gave up 3 bases; unmatched junction bases: 6. The germline CDR1 and CDR2 sequences are SGHNT and YYREEE (reference sequence). CDR3 length: 14 amino acids. CDR3 nucleotides: TGTGCCAGCAGCCTCCGACAGGGCTACACTGAAGCTTTCTTT. Translating it yields CASSLRQGYTEAFF.

This clone was counted only a few times. The rearrangement joins TRBV4-1 to TRBJ1-1; a weak D match, TRBD1 (6 bases). The CDR3 length is 15 residues. Germline V lookup: CDR1 MGHRA, CDR2 YSYEKL. V dropped 0 bases and J dropped 7 bases, with 15 bases sitting between them. The CDR3 reads CASSQDRGSLYEAFF. Written as DNA, the CDR3 is TGCGCCAGCAGCCAAGATAGGGGGTCCCTATATGAAGCTTTCTTT.

In its sample, this clone was seen once. The genes are TRBV28 and TRBJ2-7, with 7 bases lining up with TRBD1. The V gene end was trimmed by 6 bases and the J gene end by 2 bases; junction bases not matched to a gene: 16. Germline V gives CDR1 MDHEN, CDR2 SYDVKM. This CDR3 region has 17 residues. The CDR3 loop reads CASSLNWGTAKPYEQYF. CDR3 DNA: TGTGCCAGCAGCCTAAACTGGGGGACAGCGAAACCCTACGAGCAGTACTTC.

This clone has just a few counts. The chain carries TRBV2 and TRBJ1-2; 7 bases align to TRBD1. CDR1 and CDR2 from the germline V gene are SNHLY and FYNNEI. Trimming cost V 8 bases and J 4 bases; bases outside gene matches: 13. The CDR3 runs 15 residues. The CDR3 sequence: CASLLPNGTVYGYTF. CDR3 bases: TGTGCCAGCCTACTACCTAACGGGACAGTCTATGGCTACACCTTC.

V is TRBV30 and J is TRBJ2-5; D remains ambiguous. The DNA end favors TRBJ2-7, so the J call may be wrong. Germline values: CDR1 GTSNPN, CDR2 SVGIG (reference sequence). The CDR3 has 11 amino acids. The CDR3 loop is CAWSLKYEQYF. The CDR3 DNA is TGTGCCTGGAGTCTAAAGTACGAGCAGTACTTC.

This clone was seen more than once but under ten times. The chain carries TRBV5-1 and TRBJ2-5; the D is unclear. The J call could be wrong; TRBJ2-7 is a better fit for the DNA end. Looked up from germline, CDR1 is SGHRS and CDR2 is YFSETQ. The CDR3 is 15 amino acids. Written as DNA, the CDR3 is TGCGCCAGCAGCTTGGAACCGGGTAAGACCTACGAGCAGTACTTC. Translating gives CASSLEPGKTYEQYF.